The T cell receptor beta chain described here comes from a study of neurological immune-mediated disorders. Volunteers from a blood bank in Maryland, USA, constituted the healthy controls. Study results and limitations: No CDR3 amino acid sequences recurred among expanded clones across subjects, suggesting private repertoires in all groups.

TCRdb fed the 5' RACE reads into MiXCR, producing one record per CDR3 protein. The repertoire consists of approximately 30,000 distinct CDR3 sequences, with 5.5% to 7% occurring once and the leading ten covering over 2%. This clonotype is deemed medium-sized (0.01 to 0.1%). Antigen unknown. The CDR3 runs 15 residues. From germline, CDR1 is SGHTA and CDR2 FQGNSA. Between the trimmed V and J ends, which lost 1 base and 1 base, there was a span of 10 bases. Material for sequencing was CD4+ T cells from blood. The J gene is TRBJ1-1, the V gene TRBV7-2; D ambiguous. The sequence was collected from a woman between 50 and 59 years old in good health. The CDR3 DNA follows: TGTGCCAGCAGCTTAGAAGGTGCGAAGAACACTGAAGCTTTCTTT. Protein product: CASSLEGAKNTEAFF.